The T cell receptor beta chain described here comes from a study of T cells in Graves' hyperthyroidism and ophthalmopathy. Amplification yielded TCR beta CDR3 regions, with RNA transcripts as the source. HTBI primers drove first-round RT-PCR of the TCR CDR3. TCRdb reprocessed the multiplex PCR reads with MiXCR, giving one entry per CDR3 protein. Counted here are about 360,000 distinct CDR3 sequences, roughly 13% occurring once; the ten biggest clones make up over 8.5%. Hyperthyroidism in the patients, aged 18 to 65, was newly diagnosed and under 2 months in duration. The diagnostic basis comprised clinical symptoms, serum thyroxine and TRAb, thyroid ultrasound and orbital computed tomography. CDR1 DFQATT and CDR2 SNEGSKA come from the germline V gene (reference sequence). V dropped 3 bases and J dropped 5 bases, with 16 bases sitting between them. This CDR3 region has 14 residues. This clonotype has at least ten counts.

The chain uses TRBV20-1 and TRBJ1-1; D call uncertain. Sequencing was performed on blood. This receptor was taken from a woman under 30 with Graves' hyperthyroidism. CDR3 in amino acids: CSARSRRRRTEAFF. The CDR3 nucleotides read TGCAGTGCTAGGTCCCGCCGGAGACGGACTGAAGCTTTCTTT.